The 21 T cell receptor beta chains below were found in one sample sequenced in a study of identical twins. TCRdb reprocessed the 5' RACE reads with MiXCR, giving one entry per CDR3 protein. The sample shows approximately 670,000 distinct CDR3 sequences, approximately 6.1% of them seen only once. The sample comprised naive T cells sorted from blood. Source of these receptors: a man aged 18 to 29 in good health.

This rearrangement joins TRBV20-1 to TRBJ1-6; D possibly corresponds to TRBD1 (5 bases). Germline values: CDR1 DFQATT, CDR2 SNEGSKA (reference sequence). Between the trimmed V and J ends, which lost 6 bases and 4 bases, there was a span of 13 bases. This CDR3 contains 14 residues. DNA for the CDR3: TGCAGTGCGTTACAGGAGCCATATAATTCACCCCTCCACTTT. Residues: CSALQEPYNSPLHF.

V usage is TRBV5-1 and J usage is TRBJ2-2; 7 nucleotides align to TRBD1. Losses at the gene ends were 5 bases for V and 4 bases for J; bases not matched to a gene: 8. Germline V gene data show CDR1 as SGHRS and CDR2 as YFSETQ. The CDR3 contains 15 residues. CDR3 DNA sequence: TGCGCCAGCAGTCACGGACAGGAGACCACCGGGGAGCTGTTTTTT. It is translated as CASSHGQETTGELFF. The full variable domain, rest sourced from reference TRBV5-1 and TRBJ2-2, is KAGVTQTPRYLIKTRGQQVTLSCSPISGHRSVSWYQQTPGQGLQFLFEYFSETQRNKGNFPGRFSGRQFSNSRSEMNVSTLELGDSALYLCASSHGQETTGELFFGEGSRLTVL.

The chain combines TRBV7-8 with TRBJ2-6, with D possibly matching TRBD2 (5 bases). This CDR3 is 14 amino acids long. CDR1 and CDR2 from the germline V gene are SGHVS and FQNEAQ. The V and J ends lost 7 bases and 0 bases respectively, with 7 bases between them. Here the CDR3 reads CASTRDSGANVLTF. The DNA for the CDR3 is TGTGCCAGCACTCGGGACTCTGGGGCCAACGTCCTGACTTTC.

Many counts were recorded for this clonotype. The chain recombines TRBV9 with TRBJ2-7, with no clear D. Germline V lookup: CDR1 SGDLS, CDR2 YYNGEE. The germline V and J ends were trimmed by 3 bases and 2 bases, with 9 bases remaining between them. This CDR3 region has 13 residues. CDR3 sequence: CASSAGVPYEQYV. CDR3 nucleotides: TGTGCCAGCAGCGCTGGGGTCCCCTACGAGCAGTACGTC.

The chain is built from TRBV3-1 and TRBJ2-6; a possible D gene is TRBD1 (6 bases). Deletions cut 4 bases from V and 0 bases from J, with 10 bases between. CDR3 length: 16 residues. Germline lookup yields CDR1 LGHDT and CDR2 YNNKEL (reference sequence). CDR3 sequence reads: CASSLQGPSGANVLTF. In nucleotides, the CDR3 is TGTGCCAGCAGCCTCCAGGGGCCCTCTGGGGCCAACGTCCTGACTTTC.

V and J are TRBV2 and TRBJ2-4, with a possible D match to TRBD2 (6 bases). Germline V gene sequence: CDR1 SNHLY, CDR2 FYNNEI. V lost 7 bases to trimming and J lost 0 bases, with 19 bases between them. CDR3 size: 17 residues. CDR3 amino acids: CASMEGSTGLAKNIQYF. CDR3 nucleotides: TGTGCCAGCATGGAGGGCTCGACGGGACTAGCCAAAAACATTCAGTACTTC.

This clonotype appeared many times. The rearrangement uses TRBV29-1 and TRBJ2-2; D gene uncertain. The ends were cut back, 4 bases at V and 2 bases at J, with 8 bases in the middle. The germline CDR1 and CDR2 sequences are SQVTM and ANQGSEA. There are 13 residues in the CDR3. The CDR3 nucleotides are TGCAGCGTTGTCTTAGTAAACACCGGGGAGCTGTTTTTT. Amino acid sequence: CSVVLVNTGELFF.

V is TRBV5-1 and J is TRBJ2-2; D might be TRBD1 or TRBD2, each matching 5 bases. Germline V lookup: CDR1 SGHRS, CDR2 YFSETQ. The CDR3 spans 15 residues. Trimming left V 0 bases short and J 5 bases short, with 11 bases between. CDR3 nucleotide sequence: TGCGCCAGCAGCTTGGCAGGGAGTTCTACCGGGGAGCTGTTTTTT. It translates to CASSLAGSSTGELFF.

This clonotype showed up just a few times. The genes are TRBV24-1 and TRBJ1-1; 7 nucleotides agree with TRBD1. V lost 4 bases to trimming and J lost 7 bases; unmatched junction nucleotides: 5. CDR3 length equals 13 residues. Germline CDR1 reads KGHDR; CDR2 reads SFDVKD. The CDR3: CATSEPGTDEAFF. For the CDR3, the DNA is TGTGCCACCAGTGAGCCGGGGACAGATGAAGCTTTCTTT.

The chain couples TRBV11-2 to TRBJ2-3; 14 nucleotides match TRBD2. With V trimmed by 5 bases and J by 2 bases, 9 bases remained unmatched. Per germline, CDR1 SGHAT and CDR2 FQNNGV. The CDR3 runs to 18 residues. The CDR3 here is CASSPSGTSGRTTDTQYF. The DNA of the CDR3 is TGTGCCAGCAGCCCTTCAGGGACTAGCGGGAGAACCACAGATACGCAGTATTTT.

This clonotype has a count of ten or more. V gene TRBV7-8 combines with J gene TRBJ2-2; perhaps TRBD2 as D (5 bases). CDR1 SGHVS and CDR2 FQNEAQ come from the germline V gene. The V gene lost 5 bases and the J gene lost 6 bases, with 16 bases spanning the gap. The CDR3 has 15 residues. In DNA form, the CDR3 reads TGTGCCAGCAGCCGTGGCCTAGCACTATCCGGGGAGCTGTTTTTT. Protein: CASSRGLALSGELFF.

This clonotype has more than one count but fewer than ten. This rearrangement joins TRBV20-1 to TRBJ2-5; 8 nucleotides align to TRBD2. There are 12 residues in the CDR3. Germline CDR1 DFQATT, CDR2 SNEGSKA (reference sequence). With V trimmed by 3 bases and J by 5 bases, 2 bases remained unmatched. The CDR3 nucleotides are TGCAGTGCTAGCGGGACTAGGGAGACCCAGTACTTC. Residues: CSASGTRETQYF.

This clonotype came up many times. This sequence joins TRBV25-1 and TRBJ2-2, with D uncertain. Per the germline V gene, CDR1 is MGHDK and CDR2 is SYGVNS. The CDR3 is 12 amino acids. With 0 bases removed from V and 6 bases from J, the gap between germline ends came to 2 bases. Here the CDR3 DNA reads TGTGCCAGCAGTGAATATCCCGGGGAGCTGTTTTTT. Residues: CASSEYPGELFF.

This sequence joins TRBV7-8 and TRBJ2-5, with 11 bases aligning to TRBD2. V dropped 5 bases and J dropped 3; count of bases not matched to a gene: 17. The CDR3 has 19 amino acids. Germline CDR1 is SGHVS and CDR2 is FQNEAQ. DNA for the CDR3: TGTGCCAGCAGCCTTTTTGGGACTAGCGGAAGGACTCTGAAAGAGACCCAGTACTTC. It encodes CASSLFGTSGRTLKETQYF.

The chain links TRBV19 to TRBJ2-6; D remains unclear. V was clipped by 7 bases and J by 0 bases, with 10 bases between them. The V gene's germline CDR1 is LNHDA and CDR2 SQIVND (reference sequence). The CDR3 extends over 15 amino acids. The CDR3 bases are TGTGCCAGTACCATACACGACTCTGGGGCCAACGTCCTGACTTTC. It is translated as CASTIHDSGANVLTF.

This clonotype was found a few times. In nucleotides, the CDR3 is TGTGCCAGCACCCTCGGAGGCAGGCAAGAGACCCAGTACTTC. This encodes CASTLGGRQETQYF. The chain is built from TRBV6-1 and TRBJ2-5; possibly TRBD2 for D (5 bases). V was trimmed by 7 bases and J by 2 bases, leaving 14 bases between them. The CDR3 is 14 amino acids. Germline V gene data show CDR1 as MNHNS and CDR2 as SASEGT.

This clonotype came up many times. The J gene is TRBJ2-7, the V gene TRBV18, with D perhaps matching TRBD2 (5 bases). V was trimmed by 4 bases and J by 0 bases, leaving 13 bases between them. CDR1 KGHSH and CDR2 LQKENI come from the germline V gene. The CDR3 is 15 residues long. The CDR3 sequence is CASSHTFGNSYEQYF. In nucleotides, the CDR3 is TGTGCCAGCTCACACACTTTCGGGAACTCCTACGAGCAGTACTTC.

This clonotype was picked up many times. This chain uses TRBV12-3 or TRBV12-4 with TRBJ2-7, with a weak D call TRBD2 (7 bases). Trimming took off 1 base at V and 5 bases at J, with 12 bases between the two ends. CDR3 size: 14 residues. The CDR3 here is CASSLDRGANEQYF. The CDR3 DNA follows: TGTGCCAGCAGTTTAGATCGGGGGGCAAACGAGCAGTACTTC.

This clonotype was seen ten or more times. V usage is TRBV12-3 or TRBV12-4 and J usage is TRBJ2-5, with a weak D call TRBD1 (8 bases). V was pared by 4 bases and J by 5 bases, with 14 bases between. The CDR3 is 14 residues long. The CDR3 is CASSSTGGGETQYF. CDR3 in DNA: TGTGCCAGCAGTTCCACAGGGGGGGGCGAGACCCAGTACTTC.

The rearrangement joins TRBV7-2 to TRBJ1-5; a possible D gene is TRBD1 (6 bases). The CDR3 runs 15 residues. Deletions cut 5 bases from V and 3 bases from J, with 14 bases between. Germline V gene sequence: CDR1 SGHTA, CDR2 FQGNSA. The CDR3: CASSGLTGLNQPQHF. The CDR3 region has the DNA TGTGCCAGCAGCGGTCTGACAGGTCTCAATCAGCCCCAGCATTTT.

In this sample, this clonotype turned up many times. The chain is built from TRBV7-2 and TRBJ1-6; TRBD1 agrees at 9 bases. The V segment lost 5 bases and the J segment 7 bases; nucleotides outside the gene matches: 6. Germline loops: CDR1 SGHTA, CDR2 FQGNSA. The length of the CDR3 is 15 residues. This CDR3 is CASSAPGTGNSPLHF. CDR3 DNA sequence: TGTGCCAGCAGCGCCCCCGGGACAGGGAATTCACCCCTCCACTTT.